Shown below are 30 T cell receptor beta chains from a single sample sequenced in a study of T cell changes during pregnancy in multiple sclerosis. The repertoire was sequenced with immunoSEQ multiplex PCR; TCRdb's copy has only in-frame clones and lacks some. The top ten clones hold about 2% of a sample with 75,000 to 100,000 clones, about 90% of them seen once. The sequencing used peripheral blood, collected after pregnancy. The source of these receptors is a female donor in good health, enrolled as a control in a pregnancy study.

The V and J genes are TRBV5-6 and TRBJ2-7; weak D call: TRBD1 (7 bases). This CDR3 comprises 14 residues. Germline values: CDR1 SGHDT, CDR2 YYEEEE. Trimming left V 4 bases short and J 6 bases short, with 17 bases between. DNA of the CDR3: TGTGCCAGCAGCCCTAGGGGGGACAGTCTCGAGCAGTACTTC. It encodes CASSPRGDSLEQYF.

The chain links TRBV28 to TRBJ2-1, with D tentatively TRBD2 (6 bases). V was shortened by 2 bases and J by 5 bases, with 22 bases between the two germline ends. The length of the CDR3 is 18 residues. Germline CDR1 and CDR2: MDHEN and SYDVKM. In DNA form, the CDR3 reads TGTGCCAGCAGTTTAGGGGGAGGCCCCCCAGGCACACACAATGAGCAGTTCTTC. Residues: CASSLGGGPPGTHNEQFF.

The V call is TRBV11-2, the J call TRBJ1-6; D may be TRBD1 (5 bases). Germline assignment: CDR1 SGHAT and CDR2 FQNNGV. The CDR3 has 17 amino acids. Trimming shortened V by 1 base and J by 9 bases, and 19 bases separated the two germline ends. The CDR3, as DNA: TGTGCCAGCAGCTTAGGGCTGGCAGGGACTTTGGGTTCACCCCTCCACTTT. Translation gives CASSLGLAGTLGSPLHF.

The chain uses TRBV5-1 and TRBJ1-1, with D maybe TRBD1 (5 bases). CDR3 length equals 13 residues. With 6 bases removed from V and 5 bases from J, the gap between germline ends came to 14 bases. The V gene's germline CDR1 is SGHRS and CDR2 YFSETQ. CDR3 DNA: TGCGCCAGCATCAGGGAGGAAGGAACTGAAGCTTTCTTT. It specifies CASIREEGTEAFF.

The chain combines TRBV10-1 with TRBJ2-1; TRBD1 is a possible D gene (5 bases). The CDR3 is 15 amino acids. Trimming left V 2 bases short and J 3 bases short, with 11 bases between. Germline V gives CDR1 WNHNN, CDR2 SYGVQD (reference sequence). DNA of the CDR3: TGCGCCAGCAGTGAGGGTAAGACAGACTACAATGAGCAGTTCTTC. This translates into CASSEGKTDYNEQFF.

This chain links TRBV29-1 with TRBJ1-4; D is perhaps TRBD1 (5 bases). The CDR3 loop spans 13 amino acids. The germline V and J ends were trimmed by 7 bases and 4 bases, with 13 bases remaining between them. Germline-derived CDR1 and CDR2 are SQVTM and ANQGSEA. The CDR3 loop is CSASGMSNEKLFF. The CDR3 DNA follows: TGCAGCGCCTCAGGGATGAGTAATGAAAAACTGTTTTTT.

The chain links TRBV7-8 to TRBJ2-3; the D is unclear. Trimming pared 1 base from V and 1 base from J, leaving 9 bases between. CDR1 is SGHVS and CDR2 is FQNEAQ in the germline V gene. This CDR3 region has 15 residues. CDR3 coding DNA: TGTGCCAGCAGCTTAGTAGGCGGAGGCACAGATACGCAGTATTTT. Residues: CASSLVGGGTDTQYF.

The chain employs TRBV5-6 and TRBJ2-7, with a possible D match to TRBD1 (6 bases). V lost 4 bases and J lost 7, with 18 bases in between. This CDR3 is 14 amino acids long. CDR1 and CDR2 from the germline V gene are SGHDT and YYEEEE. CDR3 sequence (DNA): TGTGCCAGCAGCCAGGGTTGGGGGCTTCATGAGCAGTACTTC. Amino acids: CASSQGWGLHEQYF.

CDR3 protein: CASSSGSYPYNEQFF. CDR3 coding DNA: TGTGCCAGCAGTTCAGGCTCATACCCCTACAATGAGCAGTTCTTC. The chain combines TRBV5-6 with TRBJ2-1; D is ambiguous. Trimming pared 5 bases from V and 2 bases from J, leaving 14 bases between. The CDR3 length is 15 residues. CDR1 is SGHDT, CDR2 YYEEEE, per germline.

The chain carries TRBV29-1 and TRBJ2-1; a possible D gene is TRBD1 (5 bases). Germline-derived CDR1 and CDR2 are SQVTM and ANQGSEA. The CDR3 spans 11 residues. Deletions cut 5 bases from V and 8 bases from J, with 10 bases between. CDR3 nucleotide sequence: TGCAGCGTTTCAGGGATGGATGAGCAGTTCTTC. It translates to CSVSGMDEQFF.

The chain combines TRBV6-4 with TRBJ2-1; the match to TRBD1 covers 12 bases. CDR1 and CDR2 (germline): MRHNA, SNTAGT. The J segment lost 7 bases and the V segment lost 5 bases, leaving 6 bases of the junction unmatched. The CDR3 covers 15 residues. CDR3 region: CASSPGTGGWNEQFF. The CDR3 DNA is TGTGCCAGCAGTCCCGGGACAGGGGGCTGGAATGAGCAGTTCTTC.

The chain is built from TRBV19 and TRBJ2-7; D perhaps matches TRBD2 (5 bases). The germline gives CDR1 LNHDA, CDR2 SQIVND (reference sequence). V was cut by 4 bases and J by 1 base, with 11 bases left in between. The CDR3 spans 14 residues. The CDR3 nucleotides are TGTGCCAGTAGTACAATACGGGAATCCTACGAGCAGTACTTC. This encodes CASSTIRESYEQYF. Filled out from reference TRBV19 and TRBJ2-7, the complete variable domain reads DGGITQSPKYLFRKEGQNVTLSCEQNLNHDAMYWYRQDPGQGLRLIYYSQIVNDFQKGDIAEGYSVSREKKESFPLTVTSAQKNPTAFYLCASSTIRESYEQYFGPGTRLTVT.

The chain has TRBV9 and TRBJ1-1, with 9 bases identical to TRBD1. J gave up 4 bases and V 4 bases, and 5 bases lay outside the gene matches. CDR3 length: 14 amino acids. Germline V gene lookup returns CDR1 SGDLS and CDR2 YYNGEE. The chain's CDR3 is CASSPLDRGTEAFF. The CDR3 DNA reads TGTGCCAGCAGCCCACTGGACAGGGGCACTGAAGCTTTCTTT. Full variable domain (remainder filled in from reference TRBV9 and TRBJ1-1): DSGVTQTPKHLITATGQRVTLRCSPRSGDLSVYWYQQSLDQGLQFLIQYYNGEERAKGNILERFSAQQFPDLHSELNLSSLELGDSALYFCASSPLDRGTEAFFGQGTRLTVV.

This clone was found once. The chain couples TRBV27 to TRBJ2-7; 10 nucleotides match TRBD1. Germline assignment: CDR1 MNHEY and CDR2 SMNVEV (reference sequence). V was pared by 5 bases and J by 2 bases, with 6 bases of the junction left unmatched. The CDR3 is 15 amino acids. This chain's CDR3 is CASSTRDRGTYEQYF. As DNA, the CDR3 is TGTGCCAGCAGTACCCGGGACAGGGGCACCTACGAGCAGTACTTC.

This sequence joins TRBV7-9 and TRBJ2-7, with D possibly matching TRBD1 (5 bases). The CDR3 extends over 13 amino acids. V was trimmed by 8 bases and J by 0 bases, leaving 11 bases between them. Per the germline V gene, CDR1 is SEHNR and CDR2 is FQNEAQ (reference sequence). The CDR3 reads CASGAPVSYEQYF. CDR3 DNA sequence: TGTGCCAGCGGGGCTCCGGTCTCCTACGAGCAGTACTTC. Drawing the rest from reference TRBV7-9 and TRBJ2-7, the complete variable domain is DTGVSQNPRHKITKRGQNVTFRCDPISEHNRLYWYRQTLGQGPEFLTYFQNEAQLEKSRLLSDRFSAERPKGSFSTLEIQRTEQGDSAMYLCASGAPVSYEQYFGPGTRLTVT.

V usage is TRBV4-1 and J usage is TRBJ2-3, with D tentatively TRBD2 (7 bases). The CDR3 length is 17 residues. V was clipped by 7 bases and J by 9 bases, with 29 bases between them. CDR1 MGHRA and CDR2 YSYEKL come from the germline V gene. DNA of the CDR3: TGCGCCAGCACCCCCCAGGCGGGGGCCATCCTTTTTGGGACGCAGTATTTT. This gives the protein CASTPQAGAILFGTQYF.

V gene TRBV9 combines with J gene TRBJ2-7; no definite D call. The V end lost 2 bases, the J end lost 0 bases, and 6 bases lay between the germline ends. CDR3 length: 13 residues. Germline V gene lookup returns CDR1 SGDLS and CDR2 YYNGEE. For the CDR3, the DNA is TGTGCCAGCAGCGTCCAGAACTCCTACGAGCAGTACTTC. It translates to CASSVQNSYEQYF.

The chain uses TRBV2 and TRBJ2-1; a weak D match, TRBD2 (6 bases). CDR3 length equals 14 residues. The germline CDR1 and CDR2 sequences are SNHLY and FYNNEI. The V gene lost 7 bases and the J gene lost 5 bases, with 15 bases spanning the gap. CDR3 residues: CASIGIAADNEQFF. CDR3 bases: TGTGCCAGCATTGGTATAGCGGCAGACAATGAGCAGTTCTTC. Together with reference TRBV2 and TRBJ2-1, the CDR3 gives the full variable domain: EPEVTQTPSHQVTQMGQEVILRCVPISNHLYFYWYRQILGQKVEFLVSFYNNEISEKSEIFDDQFSVERPDGSNFTLKIRSTKLEDSAMYFCASIGIAADNEQFFGPGTRLTVL.

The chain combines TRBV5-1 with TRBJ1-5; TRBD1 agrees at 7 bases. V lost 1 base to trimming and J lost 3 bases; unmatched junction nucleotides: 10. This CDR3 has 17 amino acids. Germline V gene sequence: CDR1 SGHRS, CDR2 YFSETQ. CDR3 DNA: TGCGCCAGCAGCTTGCTGGAGAGCGACAGGGTCAATCAGCCCCAGCATTTT. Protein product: CASSLLESDRVNQPQHF.

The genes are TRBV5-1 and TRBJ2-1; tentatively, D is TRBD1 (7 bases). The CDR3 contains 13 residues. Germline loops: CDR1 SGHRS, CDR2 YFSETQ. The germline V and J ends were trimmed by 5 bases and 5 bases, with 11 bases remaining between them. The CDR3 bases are TGCGCCAGCAGGGGCGGGACAGACAATGAGCAGTTCTTC. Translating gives CASRGGTDNEQFF.

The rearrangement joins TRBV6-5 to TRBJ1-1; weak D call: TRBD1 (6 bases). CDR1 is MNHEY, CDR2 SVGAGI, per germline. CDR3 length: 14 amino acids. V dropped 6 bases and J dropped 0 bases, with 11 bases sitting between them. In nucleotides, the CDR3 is TGTGCCAGCAGCCCCCGGGACATGAACACTGAAGCTTTCTTT. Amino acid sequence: CASSPRDMNTEAFF.

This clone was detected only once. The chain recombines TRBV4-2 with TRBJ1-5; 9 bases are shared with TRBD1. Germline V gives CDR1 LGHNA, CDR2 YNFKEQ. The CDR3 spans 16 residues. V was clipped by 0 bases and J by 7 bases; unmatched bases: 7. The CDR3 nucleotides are TGTGCCAGCAGCCAAGACTTAAGGGACAGGGAACAGCCCCAGCATTTT. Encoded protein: CASSQDLRDREQPQHF.

This CDR3 is CASSLAPGSRDQPQHF. As DNA, the CDR3 is TGTGCCAGCAGCTTAGCCCCAGGGTCCCGGGATCAGCCCCAGCATTTT. The chain recombines TRBV7-2 with TRBJ1-5, with D perhaps matching TRBD1 (5 bases). The CDR3 contains 16 residues. Germline V gene sequence: CDR1 SGHTA, CDR2 FQGNSA. Between the trimmed V and J ends, which lost 0 bases and 5 bases, there was a span of 14 bases.

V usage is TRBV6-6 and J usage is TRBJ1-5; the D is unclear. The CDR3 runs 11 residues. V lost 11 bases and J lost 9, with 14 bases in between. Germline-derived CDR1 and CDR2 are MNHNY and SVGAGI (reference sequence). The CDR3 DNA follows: TGTGCCGGTGGAGCGTTTGGGCCCCAGCATTTT. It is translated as CAGGAFGPQHF.

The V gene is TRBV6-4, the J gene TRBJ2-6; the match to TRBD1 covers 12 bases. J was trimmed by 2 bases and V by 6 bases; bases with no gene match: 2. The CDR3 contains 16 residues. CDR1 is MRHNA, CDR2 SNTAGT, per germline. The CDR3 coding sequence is TGTGCCAGCAGCGGGACAGGGGGCGCTGGGGCCAACGTCCTGACTTTC. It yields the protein CASSGTGGAGANVLTF.

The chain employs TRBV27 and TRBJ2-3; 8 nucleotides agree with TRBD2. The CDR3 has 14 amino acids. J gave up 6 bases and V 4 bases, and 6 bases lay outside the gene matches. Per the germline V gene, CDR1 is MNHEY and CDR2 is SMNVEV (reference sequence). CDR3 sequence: CASSSSGGLDTQYF. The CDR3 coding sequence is TGTGCCAGCAGTTCAAGCGGGGGTTTGGATACGCAGTATTTT.

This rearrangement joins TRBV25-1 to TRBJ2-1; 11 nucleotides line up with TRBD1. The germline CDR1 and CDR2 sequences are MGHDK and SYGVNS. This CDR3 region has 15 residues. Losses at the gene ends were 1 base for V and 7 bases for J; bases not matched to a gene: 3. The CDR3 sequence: CASSEFGTGGNEQFF. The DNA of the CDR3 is TGTGCCAGCAGTGAATTTGGGACAGGGGGAAATGAGCAGTTCTTC. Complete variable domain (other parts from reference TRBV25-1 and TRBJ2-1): EADIYQTPRYLVIGTGKKITLECSQTMGHDKMYWYQQDPGMELHLIHYSYGVNSTEKGDLSSESTVSRIRTEHFPLTLESARPSHTSQYLCASSEFGTGGNEQFFGPGTRLTVL.

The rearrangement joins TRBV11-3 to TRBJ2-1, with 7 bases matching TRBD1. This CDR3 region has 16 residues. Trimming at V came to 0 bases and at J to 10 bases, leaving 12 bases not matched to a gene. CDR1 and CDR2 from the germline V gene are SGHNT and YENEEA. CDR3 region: CASSLDRGQNTGEQFF. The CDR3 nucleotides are TGTGCCAGCAGCTTAGATCGGGGACAGAATACTGGCGAGCAGTTCTTC. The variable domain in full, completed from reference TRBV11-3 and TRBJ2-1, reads EAGVVQSPRYKIIEKKQPVAFWCNPISGHNTLYWYLQNLGQGPELLIRYENEEAVDDSQLPKDRFSAERLKGVDSTLKIQPAELGDSAVYLCASSLDRGQNTGEQFFGPGTRLTVL.

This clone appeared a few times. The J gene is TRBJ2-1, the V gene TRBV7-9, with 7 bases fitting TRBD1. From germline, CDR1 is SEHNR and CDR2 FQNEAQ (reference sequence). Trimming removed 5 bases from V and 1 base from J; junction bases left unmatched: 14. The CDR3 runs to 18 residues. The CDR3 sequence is CASSPSGRQGKSYNEQFF. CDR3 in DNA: TGTGCCAGCAGCCCCAGCGGCCGACAGGGAAAATCCTACAATGAGCAGTTCTTC.

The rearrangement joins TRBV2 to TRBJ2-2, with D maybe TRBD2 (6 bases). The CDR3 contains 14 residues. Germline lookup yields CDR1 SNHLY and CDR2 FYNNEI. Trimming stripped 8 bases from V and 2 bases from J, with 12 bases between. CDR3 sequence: CASGRGINTGELFF. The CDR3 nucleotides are TGTGCCAGCGGGCGCGGGATAAACACCGGGGAGCTGTTTTTT.